This T cell receptor (beta chain) was profiled in a study of cytomegalovirus exposure and HLA in healthy donors. For the study at large: Earlier, 150 million to 200 million T cells were analyzed, and some 120 million unique TCR beta sequences were found among them.

Vbeta (60) and Jbeta (13) primers were used in the PCR. The repertoire was sequenced with immunoSEQ multiplex PCR; TCRdb's copy has only in-frame clones and lacks some. This table holds about 130,000 clones, roughly four fifths found once. The germline CDR1 and CDR2 sequences are SGHNT and YYREEE (reference sequence). The V gene end was trimmed by 4 bases and the J gene end by 7 bases; junction bases not matched to a gene: 13. This CDR3 region has 16 residues. This clone was counted a few times. The J gene is TRBJ2-1, the V gene TRBV5-4, with 8 nucleotides matching TRBD1. The sequenced material came from PBMCs. The sequence was obtained from a male donor in good health and CMV-seronegative. The CDR3 nucleotides are TGTGCCAGCAGCGCAGGACAGGGTCGTCGGATGAATGAGCAGTTCTTC. It translates to CASSAGQGRRMNEQFF. Complete variable domain (other parts from reference TRBV5-4 and TRBJ2-1): ETGVTQSPTHLIKTRGQQVTLRCSSQSGHNTVSWYQQALGQGPQFIFQYYREEENGRGNFPPRFSGLQFPNYSSELNVNALELDDSALYLCASSAGQGRRMNEQFFGPGTRLTVL.